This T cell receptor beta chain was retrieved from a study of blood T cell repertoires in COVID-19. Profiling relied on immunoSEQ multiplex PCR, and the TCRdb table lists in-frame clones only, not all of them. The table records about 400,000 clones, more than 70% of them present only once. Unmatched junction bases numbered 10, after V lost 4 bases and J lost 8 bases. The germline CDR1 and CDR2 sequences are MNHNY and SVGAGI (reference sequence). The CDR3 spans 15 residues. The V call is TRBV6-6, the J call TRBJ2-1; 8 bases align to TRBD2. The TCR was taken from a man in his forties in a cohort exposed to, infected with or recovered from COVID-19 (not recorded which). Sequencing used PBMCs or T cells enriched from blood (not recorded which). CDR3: CASSSSSSGSYEQFF. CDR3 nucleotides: TGTGCCAGCAGTTCTAGTTCCAGCGGGAGTTATGAGCAGTTCTTC.